Sequencing of this T cell receptor beta chain was carried out in a study of blood T cell repertoires in COVID-19. Overall study: Both acute and convalescent COVID-19 samples were obtained from the United States, Italy and Spain.

V shed 4 bases, J shed 14 bases, and the junction held 17 bases outside the gene matches. Germline loops: CDR1 SGHRS, CDR2 YFSETQ. The CDR3 runs 17 residues. A single count supports this clone. Original data processing: By means of reference gene primer amplification, nucleated cell counts were estimated. Profiled with immunoSEQ multiplex PCR; TCRdb holds only in-frame clones, not every one. For V, J and clone size, that table is used; D and trimming come from the DNA. The sample has 45,000 to 60,000 clones; approximately 86% are singletons. Sequenced input: peripheral blood. The chain recombines TRBV5-1 with TRBJ1-6, with 11 positions matching TRBD1. The sequence was collected from a man aged 45 to 65 with active COVID-19. CDR3 sequence reads: CASSPDRGLTSGSSLHF. The CDR3 DNA follows: TGCGCCAGCAGCCCGGACAGGGGGCTGACTTCTGGGTCATCCCTCCACTTT.